Listed below are T cell receptor beta chains from one sample, sequenced in a study of blood T cell repertoires in COVID-19. Only in-frame clones appear in the TCRdb table, and some are missing; sequencing was by immunoSEQ multiplex PCR. The sample contains 70,000 or so clones, approximately 80% of which appear only once. The sequencing input was peripheral blood. These receptors all stem from a man in his forties or fifties with COVID-19, enrolled during active disease. Each CDR3 is given with its conserved first and last residue. The order of the fields is clone size, J gene, D gene, V gene, CDR3 protein, CDR3 DNA. A D gene is named only where the DNA matches it firmly. Size is omitted from some rows. Given values are once, few, many or a class for expanded clones.

-	TRBJ1-5	TRBD1	TRBV2	CASSEGQGYQPQHF	TGTGCCAGCAGTGAGGGACAGGGCTATCAGCCCCAGCATTTT
-	TRBJ2-3	-	TRBV5-6	CASSLGRDPDTQYF	TGTGCCAGCAGCTTGGGGCGGGACCCAGATACGCAGTATTTT
-	TRBJ2-7	TRBD2	TRBV6-5	CASSYSAGGPWYEQYF	TGTGCCAGCAGTTACTCGGCGGGAGGGCCTTGGTACGAGCAGTACTTC
-	TRBJ1-3	-	TRBV23-1	CASRVRGKCGNTIYF	TGCGCCAGCAGGGTAAGAGGGAAATGTGGAAACACCATATATTTT
-	TRBJ2-2	-	TRBV4-2	CASSQEEGRTTGELFF	TGTGCCAGCAGCCAAGAGGAGGGGCGAACGACCGGGGAGCTGTTTTTT
-	TRBJ2-3	-	TRBV6-5	CASSRVGGSADTQYF	TGTGCCAGCAGCCGAGTCGGAGGGAGTGCAGATACGCAGTATTTT
-	TRBJ1-5	-	TRBV7-2	CASSLGRNRPQHF	TGTGCCAGCAGCTTAGGGAGGAATAGGCCCCAGCATTTT
once	TRBJ2-7	TRBD2	TRBV5-1	CASSLTGRAPDEQYF	TGCGCCAGCAGCCTGACTGGGAGGGCCCCGGACGAGCAGTACTTC
-	TRBJ1-3	TRBD1	TRBV7-2	CASSPRQGTTAGNTIYF	TGTGCCAGCAGCCCCCGACAGGGAACAACGGCTGGAAACACCATATATTTT
-	TRBJ2-1	-	TRBV30	CAWIPRSGNEQFF	TGTGCCTGGATTCCGCGGTCGGGCAATGAGCAGTTCTTC
-	TRBJ2-3	-	TRBV5-1	CASSLGGQDTQYF	TGCGCCAGCAGCTTGGGGGGGCAAGATACGCAGTATTTT
-	TRBJ1-1	-	TRBV5-6	CASSLAAGEAFF	TGTGCCAGCAGCTTGGCCGCGGGAGAAGCTTTCTTT
few	TRBJ2-4	-	TRBV20-1	CSAQGYHIQYF	TGCAGTGCTCAGGGGTACCACATTCAGTACTTC
-	TRBJ1-2	-	TRBV11-3	CASSSKGPREGGNYGYTF	TGTGCCAGCAGCTCGAAAGGGCCCAGAGAGGGGGGGAACTATGGCTACACCTTC
-	TRBJ2-5	-	TRBV13	CASSLGGGGRRETQYF	TGTGCCAGCAGCTTAGGAGGGGGAGGGCGGCGAGAGACCCAGTACTTC
-	TRBJ2-1	-	TRBV5-1	CASSLAWTNFIDEQFF	TGCGCCAGCAGCTTGGCCTGGACTAATTTCATCGATGAGCAGTTCTTC
-	TRBJ2-6	-	TRBV21-1	CASSKGGTATTGANVLTF	TGTGCCAGCAGCAAAGGAGGGACAGCGACTACCGGGGCCAACGTCCTGACTTTC
-	TRBJ2-2	TRBD2	TRBV30	CAWMSRGGDVGELFF	TGTGCCTGGATGTCCCGGGGAGGGGATGTCGGGGAGCTGTTTTTT
-	TRBJ2-5	TRBD1	TRBV19	CASSTLRTGQGGETQYF	TGTGCCAGTAGTACCCTACGCACGGGACAGGGAGGAGAGACCCAGTACTTC
-	TRBJ2-2	TRBD2	TRBV9	CASSVGLAGDTGELFF	TGTGCCAGCAGCGTAGGGCTAGCGGGAGACACCGGGGAGCTGTTTTTT